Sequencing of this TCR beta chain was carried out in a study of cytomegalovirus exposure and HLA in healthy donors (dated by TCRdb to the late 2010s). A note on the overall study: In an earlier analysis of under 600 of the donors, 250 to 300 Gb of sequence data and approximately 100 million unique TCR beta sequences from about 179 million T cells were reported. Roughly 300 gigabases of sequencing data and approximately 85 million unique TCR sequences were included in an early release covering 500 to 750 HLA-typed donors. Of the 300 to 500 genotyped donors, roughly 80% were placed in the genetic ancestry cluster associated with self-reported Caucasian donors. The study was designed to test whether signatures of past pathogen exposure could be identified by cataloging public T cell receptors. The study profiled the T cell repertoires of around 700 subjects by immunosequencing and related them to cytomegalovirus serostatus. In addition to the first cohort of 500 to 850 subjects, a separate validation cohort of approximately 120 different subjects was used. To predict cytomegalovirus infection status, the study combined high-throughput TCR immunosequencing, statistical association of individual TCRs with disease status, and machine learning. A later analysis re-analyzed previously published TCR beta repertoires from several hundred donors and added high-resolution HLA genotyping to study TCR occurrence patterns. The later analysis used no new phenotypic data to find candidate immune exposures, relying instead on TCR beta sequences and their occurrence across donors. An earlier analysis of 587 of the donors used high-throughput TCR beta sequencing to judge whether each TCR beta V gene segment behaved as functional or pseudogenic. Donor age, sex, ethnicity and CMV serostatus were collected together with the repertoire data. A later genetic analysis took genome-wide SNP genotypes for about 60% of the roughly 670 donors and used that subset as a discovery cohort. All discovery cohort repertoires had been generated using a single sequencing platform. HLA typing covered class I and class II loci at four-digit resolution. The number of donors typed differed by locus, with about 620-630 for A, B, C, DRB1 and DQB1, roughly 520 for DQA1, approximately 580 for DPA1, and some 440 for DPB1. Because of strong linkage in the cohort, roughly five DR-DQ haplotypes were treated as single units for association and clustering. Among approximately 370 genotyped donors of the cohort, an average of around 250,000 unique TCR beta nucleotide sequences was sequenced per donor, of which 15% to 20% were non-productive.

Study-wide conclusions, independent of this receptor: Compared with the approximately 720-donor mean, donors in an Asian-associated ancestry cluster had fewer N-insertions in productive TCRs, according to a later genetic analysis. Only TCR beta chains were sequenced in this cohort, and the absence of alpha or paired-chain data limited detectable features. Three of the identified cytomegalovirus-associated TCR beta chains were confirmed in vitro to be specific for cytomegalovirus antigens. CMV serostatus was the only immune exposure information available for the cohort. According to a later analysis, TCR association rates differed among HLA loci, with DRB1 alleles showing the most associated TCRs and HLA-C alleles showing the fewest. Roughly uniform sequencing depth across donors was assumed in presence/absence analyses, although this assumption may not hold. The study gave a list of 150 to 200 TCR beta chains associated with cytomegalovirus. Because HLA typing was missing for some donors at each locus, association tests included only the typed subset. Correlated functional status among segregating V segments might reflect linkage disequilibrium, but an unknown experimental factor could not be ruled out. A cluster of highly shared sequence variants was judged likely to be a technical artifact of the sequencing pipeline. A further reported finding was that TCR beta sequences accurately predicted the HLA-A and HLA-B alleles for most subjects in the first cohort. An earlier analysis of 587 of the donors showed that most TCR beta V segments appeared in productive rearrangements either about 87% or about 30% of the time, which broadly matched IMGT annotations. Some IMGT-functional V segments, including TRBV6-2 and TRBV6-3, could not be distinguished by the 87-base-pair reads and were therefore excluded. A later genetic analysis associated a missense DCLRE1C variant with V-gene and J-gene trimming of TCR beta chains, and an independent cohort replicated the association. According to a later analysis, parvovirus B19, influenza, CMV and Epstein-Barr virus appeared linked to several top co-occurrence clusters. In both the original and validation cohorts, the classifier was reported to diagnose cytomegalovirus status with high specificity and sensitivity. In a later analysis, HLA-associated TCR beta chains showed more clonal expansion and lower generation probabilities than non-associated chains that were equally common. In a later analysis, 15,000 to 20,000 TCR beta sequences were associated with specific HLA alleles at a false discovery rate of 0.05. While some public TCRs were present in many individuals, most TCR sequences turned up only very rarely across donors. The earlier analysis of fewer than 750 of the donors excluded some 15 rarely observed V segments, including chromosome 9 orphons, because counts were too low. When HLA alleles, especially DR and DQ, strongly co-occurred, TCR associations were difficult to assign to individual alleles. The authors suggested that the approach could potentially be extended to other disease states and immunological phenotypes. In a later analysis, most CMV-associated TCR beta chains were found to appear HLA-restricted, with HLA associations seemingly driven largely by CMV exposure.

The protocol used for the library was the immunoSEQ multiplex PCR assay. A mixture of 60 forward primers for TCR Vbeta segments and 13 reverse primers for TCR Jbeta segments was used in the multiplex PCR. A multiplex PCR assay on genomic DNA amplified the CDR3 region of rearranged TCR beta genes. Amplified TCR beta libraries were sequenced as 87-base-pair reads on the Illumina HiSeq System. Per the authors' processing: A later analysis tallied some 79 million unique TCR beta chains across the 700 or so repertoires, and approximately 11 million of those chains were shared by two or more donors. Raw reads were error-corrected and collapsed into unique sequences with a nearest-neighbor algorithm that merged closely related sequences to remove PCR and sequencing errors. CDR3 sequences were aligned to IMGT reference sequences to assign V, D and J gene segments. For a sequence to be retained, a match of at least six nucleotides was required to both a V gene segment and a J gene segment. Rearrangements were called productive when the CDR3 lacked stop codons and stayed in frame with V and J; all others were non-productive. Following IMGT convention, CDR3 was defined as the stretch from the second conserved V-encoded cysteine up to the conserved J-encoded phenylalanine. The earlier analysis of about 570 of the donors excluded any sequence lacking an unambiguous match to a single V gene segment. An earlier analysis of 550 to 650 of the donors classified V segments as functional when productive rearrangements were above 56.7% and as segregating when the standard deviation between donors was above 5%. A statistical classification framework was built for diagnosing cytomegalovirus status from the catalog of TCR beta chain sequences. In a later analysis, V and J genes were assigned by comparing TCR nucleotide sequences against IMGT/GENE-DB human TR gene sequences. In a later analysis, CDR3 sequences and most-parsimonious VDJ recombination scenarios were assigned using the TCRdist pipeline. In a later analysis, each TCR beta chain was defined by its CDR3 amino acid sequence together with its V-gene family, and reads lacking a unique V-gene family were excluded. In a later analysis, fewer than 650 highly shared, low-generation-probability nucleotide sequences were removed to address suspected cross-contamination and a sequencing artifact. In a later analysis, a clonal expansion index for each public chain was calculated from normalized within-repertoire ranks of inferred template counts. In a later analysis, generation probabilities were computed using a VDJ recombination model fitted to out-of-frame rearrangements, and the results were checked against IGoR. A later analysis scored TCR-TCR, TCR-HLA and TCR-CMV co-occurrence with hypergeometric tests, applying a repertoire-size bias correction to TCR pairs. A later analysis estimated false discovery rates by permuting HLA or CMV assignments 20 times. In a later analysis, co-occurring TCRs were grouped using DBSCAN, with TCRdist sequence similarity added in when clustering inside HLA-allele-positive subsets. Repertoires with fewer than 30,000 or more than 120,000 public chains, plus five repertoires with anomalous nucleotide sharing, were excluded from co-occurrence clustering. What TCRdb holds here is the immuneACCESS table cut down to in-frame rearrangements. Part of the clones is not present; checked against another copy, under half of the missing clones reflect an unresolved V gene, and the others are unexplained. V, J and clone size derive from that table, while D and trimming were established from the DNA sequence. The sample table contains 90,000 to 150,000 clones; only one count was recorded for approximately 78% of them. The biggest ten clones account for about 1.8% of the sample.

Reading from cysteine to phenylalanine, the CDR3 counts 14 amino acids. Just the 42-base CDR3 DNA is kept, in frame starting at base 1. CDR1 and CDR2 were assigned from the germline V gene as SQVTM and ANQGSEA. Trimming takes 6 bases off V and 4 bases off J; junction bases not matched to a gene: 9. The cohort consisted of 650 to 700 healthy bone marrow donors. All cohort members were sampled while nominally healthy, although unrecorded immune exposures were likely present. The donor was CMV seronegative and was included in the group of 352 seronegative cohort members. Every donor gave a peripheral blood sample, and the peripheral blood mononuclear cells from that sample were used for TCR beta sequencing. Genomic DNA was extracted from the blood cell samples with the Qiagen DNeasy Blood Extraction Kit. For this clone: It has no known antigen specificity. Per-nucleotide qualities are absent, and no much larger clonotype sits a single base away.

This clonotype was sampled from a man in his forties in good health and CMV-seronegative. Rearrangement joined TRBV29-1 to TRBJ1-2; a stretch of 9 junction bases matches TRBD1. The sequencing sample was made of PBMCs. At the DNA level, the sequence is TGCAGCGTGAATACAGGGGGCCCACTCTATGGCTACACCTTC. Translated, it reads CSVNTGGPLYGYTF.